This T cell receptor beta chain was captured by sequencing in a study of OX40 agonist ivuxolimab in advanced cancers. Across the whole study: Three individuals attained partial responses, comprising one hepatocellular carcinoma case and two cutaneous melanoma cases. Study results and caveats: Expanded peripheral T-cell antigen specificity went undetermined.

Concerning this clone: Its target is not known.

Germline values: CDR1 SQVTM, CDR2 ANQGSEA. The CDR3 has 10 amino acids. Between the trimmed V and J ends, which lost 0 bases and 12 bases, there was a span of 7 bases. Generated by immunoSEQ multiplex PCR, the TCRdb table keeps only in-frame clones and is missing some. The sample lists around 70,000 clones, roughly 80% occurring once. The rearrangement joins TRBV29-1 to TRBJ2-3; D call uncertain. The clonotype originates from an adult with an advanced solid tumor such as melanoma, head and neck, liver or kidney cancer. The sequences come from CD4+ or CD8+ T cells sorted from blood, collected in a trial of the OX40 agonist ivuxolimab. CDR3 coding DNA: TGCAGCGTTGAAGAAACTAAACAGTATTTT. Its translation: CSVEETKQYF.